One and the same sample provided the 24 T cell receptor beta chains below, sequenced in a study of T cells in Graves' hyperthyroidism and ophthalmopathy. TCR beta CDR3 regions were amplified from RNA. HTBI primers drove first-round RT-PCR of the TCR CDR3. TCRdb independently ran MiXCR on the multiplex PCR reads; one entry per CDR3 protein. This repertoire shows some 620,000 distinct CDR3 sequences, 15% to 20% found once; its top ten account for 3.8%. The source material was blood. The receptor source for this set is a woman in her 30s with Graves' hyperthyroidism.

The chain is built from TRBV12-3 or TRBV12-4 and TRBJ1-5; a possible D gene is TRBD1 (6 bases). This CDR3 is 16 amino acids long. V lost 5 bases and J 9 bases, leaving 23 bases between the germline ends. Written as DNA, the CDR3 is TGTGCCAGCAGTCATGGACAGTGGAGCAATCAGGGGCCCCAGCATTTT. Translation: CASSHGQWSNQGPQHF.

This clonotype occurred many times. This rearrangement joins TRBV28 to TRBJ1-2, with 7 bases identical to TRBD1. The CDR3 totals 13 residues. V was clipped by 3 bases and J by 5 bases; unmatched bases: 3. Germline CDR1 reads MDHEN; CDR2 reads SYDVKM. The CDR3 loop is CASSLYRGYGYTF. CDR3 nucleotide sequence: TGTGCCAGCAGTTTGTACAGGGGTTATGGCTACACCTTC.

To note about this clonotype: This could be a read error, since a much larger clone is one nucleotide away. The gene calls are TRBV30 and TRBJ2-1, with 10 bases that match TRBD2. The length of the CDR3 is 15 residues. Per the germline V gene, CDR1 is GTSNPN and CDR2 is SVGIG (reference sequence). CDR3 protein: CAWSGGTSAYNGQFF. CDR3 coding DNA: TGTGCCTGGAGTGGGGGGACTAGCGCCTACAATGGGCAGTTCTTC.

This clonotype has more than one count but fewer than ten. The rearrangement links TRBV4-1 to TRBJ1-4; no firm D call. Trimming shortened V by 1 base and J by 11 bases, and 5 bases separated the two germline ends. This CDR3 is 11 amino acids long. Germline values: CDR1 MGHRA, CDR2 YSYEKL. CDR3 loop: CASSQAAKLFF. CDR3 sequence (DNA): TGCGCCAGCAGCCAAGCGGCCAAACTGTTTTTT.

A few counts support this clonotype. This chain uses TRBV6-5 with TRBJ2-5, with 12 bases lining up with TRBD2. V dropped 4 bases and J dropped 3; count of bases not matched to a gene: 6. Germline assignment: CDR1 MNHEY and CDR2 SVGAGI. The CDR3 is made up of 16 amino acids. CDR3 sequence reads: CASSWTSGDGKETQYF. The CDR3 bases are TGTGCCAGCAGTTGGACTAGCGGGGACGGTAAAGAGACCCAGTACTTC.

This clonotype was seen a few times. The chain has TRBV7-2 and TRBJ2-7, with D maybe TRBD1 (8 bases). The germline V gene encodes CDR1 SGHTA and CDR2 FQGNSA. The CDR3 covers 13 residues. V was clipped by 7 bases and J by 7 bases, with 17 bases between them. CDR3 nucleotides: TGTGCCAGCATCCAAACAGGGGGGGTAGAGCAGTACTTC. Protein sequence: CASIQTGGVEQYF. The full variable domain, rest sourced from reference TRBV7-2 and TRBJ2-7, is GAGVSQSPSNKVTEKGKDVELRCDPISGHTALYWYRQSLGQGLEFLIYFQGNSAPDKSGLPSDRFSAERTGGSVSTLTIQRTQQEDSAVYLCASIQTGGVEQYFGPGTRLTVT.

This clonotype occurred many times. The chain uses TRBV7-3 and TRBJ2-1, with D hard to call. This CDR3 has 14 amino acids. Germline V gives CDR1 SGHTA, CDR2 FQGTGA. The V and J ends lost 5 bases and 3 bases respectively, with 11 bases between them. The CDR3 sequence: CASSDFRLYNEQFF. In nucleotides, the CDR3 is TGTGCCAGCAGCGATTTTCGACTCTACAATGAGCAGTTCTTC.

This clonotype was seen repeatedly, ten times or more. The chain has TRBV4-3 and TRBJ1-4; no clear D. With 0 bases removed from V and 2 bases from J, the gap between germline ends came to 19 bases. The germline CDR1 and CDR2 sequences are LGHNA and YSLEER. The CDR3 totals 19 residues. The CDR3 bases are TGCGCCAGCAGCCAAGATTATAACAGAATGGCTGCCACTAATGAAAAACTGTTTTTT. Residues: CASSQDYNRMAATNEKLFF.

This clonotype was seen many times. The V gene is TRBV7-2, the J gene TRBJ2-5, with 7 bases aligning to TRBD1. Germline-derived CDR1 and CDR2 are SGHTA and FQGNSA. With V trimmed by 5 bases and J by 4 bases, 10 bases remained unmatched. The CDR3 contains 15 residues. The CDR3 loop reads CASSADRQGGETQYF. The CDR3 DNA is TGTGCCAGCAGCGCGGACCGACAGGGCGGAGAGACCCAGTACTTC.

The sample holds many counts of this clonotype. V is TRBV28 and J is TRBJ2-3; D possibly matches TRBD1 or TRBD2 (5 bases each). The V end was cut by 6 bases, the J end by 3 bases, with 25 bases between. CDR3 size: 18 residues. Germline loops: CDR1 MDHEN, CDR2 SYDVKM. CDR3 in amino acids: CASSLNRDPKDETDTQYF. CDR3 sequence (DNA): TGTGCCAGCAGCCTAAACCGGGACCCCAAGGATGAGACAGATACGCAGTATTTT.

The V call is TRBV20-1, the J call TRBJ1-6; D perhaps matches TRBD1 (5 bases). Germline V gene data show CDR1 as DFQATT and CDR2 as SNEGSKA (reference sequence). The germline V and J ends were trimmed by 6 bases and 3 bases, with 9 bases remaining between them. The CDR3 extends over 13 amino acids. CDR3 sequence (DNA): TGCAGTGCATCAGGGTTCTATAATTCACCCCTCCACTTT. Protein product: CSASGFYNSPLHF.

In this sample, this clonotype turned up many times. The chain is built from TRBV10-3 and TRBJ1-5, with 9 bases that match TRBD1. V was clipped by 10 bases and J by 2 bases; unmatched bases: 6. The CDR3 totals 14 residues. Germline-derived CDR1 and CDR2 are ENHRY and SYGVKD. The CDR3 DNA sequence: TGTGCCAGCTGGACAGGGGAGGGCAATCAGCCCCAGCATTTT. This translates into CASWTGEGNQPQHF.

This clonotype has at least ten counts. V gene TRBV7-9 combines with J gene TRBJ1-1, with D hard to call. Deletions cut 1 base from V and 7 bases from J, with 7 bases between. Germline loops: CDR1 SEHNR, CDR2 FQNEAQ (reference sequence). The CDR3 is made up of 12 amino acids. CDR3 in DNA: TGTGCCAGCAGCTTAGTAGTGGGTGAAGCTTTCTTT. Encoded protein: CASSLVVGEAFF.

About this clonotype itself: A clone one base away is much larger, so this may be a read error. The chain joins TRBV28 to TRBJ2-6; D not certain. The length of the CDR3 is 20 residues. Germline V gene lookup returns CDR1 MDHEN and CDR2 SYDVKM. The CDR3 bases are TGTGCCACCAGTTTATCGTCAACCCCGGTCATTAGCTCTGGGGCCAACGTCCTGACTTTC. It encodes CATSLSSTPVISSGANVLTF.

This chain links TRBV9 with TRBJ1-2; D not certain. Germline assignment: CDR1 SGDLS and CDR2 YYNGEE. CDR3 length: 15 residues. Trimming cost V 0 bases and J 3 bases, with 12 bases left between them. This CDR3 reads CASSVGSGDHYGYTF. In DNA form, the CDR3 reads TGTGCCAGCAGCGTAGGTTCCGGGGATCACTATGGCTACACCTTC. The full variable domain, with the rest looked up from reference TRBV9 and TRBJ1-2, is DSGVTQTPKHLITATGQRVTLRCSPRSGDLSVYWYQQSLDQGLQFLIQYYNGEERAKGNILERFSAQQFPDLHSELNLSSLELGDSALYFCASSVGSGDHYGYTFGSGTRLTVV.

The sample holds a few counts of this clonotype. This chain uses TRBV30 with TRBJ2-5; 13 bases match TRBD2. Germline V gene sequence: CDR1 GTSNPN, CDR2 SVGIG (reference sequence). Trimming cost V 2 bases and J 2 bases; bases outside gene matches: 2. The CDR3 is made up of 15 amino acids. DNA for the CDR3: TGTGCCTGGAGTCGGGGACTAGCGGGACAAGAGACCCAGTACTTC. Encoded protein: CAWSRGLAGQETQYF.

This chain links TRBV18 with TRBJ2-2, with a tentative D call TRBD1 (5 bases). V was shortened by 3 bases and J by 3 bases, with 8 bases between the two germline ends. This CDR3 has 14 amino acids. Germline loops: CDR1 KGHSH, CDR2 LQKENI. CDR3 nucleotide sequence: TGTGCCAGCTCACCGGACACCTACACCGGGGAGCTGTTTTTT. It yields the protein CASSPDTYTGELFF.

At least ten counts were recorded for this clonotype. The chain couples TRBV20-1 to TRBJ2-3; D tentatively fits TRBD1 or TRBD2 (5 bases each). Germline-derived CDR1 and CDR2 are DFQATT and SNEGSKA (reference sequence). Trimming removed 3 bases from V and 2 bases from J, with 12 bases in between. The CDR3 is made up of 14 amino acids. Written as DNA, the CDR3 is TGCAGTGCTAGCGGGGTGGGGCCCACAGATACGCAGTATTTT. Translating gives CSASGVGPTDTQYF.

The rearrangement uses TRBV2 and TRBJ2-7; no reliable D call. The CDR3 sequence is 13 residues long. CDR1 and CDR2 from the germline V gene are SNHLY and FYNNEI. V was trimmed by 7 bases and J by 0 bases, leaving 10 bases between them. The CDR3 DNA follows: TGTGCCAGCAAAAGACCGAGCTCCTACGAGCAGTACTTC. Residues: CASKRPSSYEQYF.

The chain carries TRBV3-1 and TRBJ2-7; D is unresolved. The germline V gene has CDR1 LGHDT and CDR2 YNNKEL (reference sequence). V was pared by 1 base and J by 7 bases, with 8 bases between. This CDR3 is 12 amino acids long. Written as DNA, the CDR3 is TGTGCCAGCAGCCAAGGGTTACGGGAGCAGTACTTC. Its translation is CASSQGLREQYF.

This clonotype was seen a few times. This chain links TRBV12-3 or TRBV12-4 with TRBJ2-7, with D perhaps matching TRBD1 (5 bases). V lost 3 bases, J lost 3 bases, and 12 bases lay in between. This CDR3 has 14 residues. This CDR3 is CASSLGQVLYEQYF. For the CDR3, the DNA is TGTGCCAGCAGTTTGGGGCAGGTTCTCTACGAGCAGTACTTC.

This clonotype was detected ten times or more. The V call is TRBV5-1, the J call TRBJ2-1, with D unresolved. Trimming stripped 4 bases from V and 6 bases from J, with 11 bases between. Germline V gene data show CDR1 as SGHRS and CDR2 as YFSETQ. The CDR3 covers 13 residues. CDR3 loop: CASSVFPGNEQFF. CDR3 DNA: TGCGCCAGCAGCGTTTTTCCAGGCAATGAGCAGTTCTTC.

This clonotype was counted a few times. The V call is TRBV5-1, the J call TRBJ2-1; TRBD2 agrees at 14 bases. The CDR3 has 16 residues. The germline gives CDR1 SGHRS, CDR2 YFSETQ. The trim removed 4 bases at V and 7 bases at J, leaving 7 bases unmatched. CDR3 amino acids: CASSLRLAGGKNEQFF. Written as DNA, the CDR3 is TGCGCCAGCAGCCTGCGACTAGCGGGAGGGAAAAATGAGCAGTTCTTC.

The sample holds many counts of this clonotype. The CDR3, as DNA: TGTGCTAGTGGTCTAGGACAGAGCAATCAGCCCCAGCATTTT. Protein product: CASGLGQSNQPQHF. The rearrangement joins TRBV12-5 to TRBJ1-5; perhaps TRBD1 as D (6 bases). Deletions cut 5 bases from V and 1 base from J, with 9 bases between. This CDR3 has 14 amino acids. Germline CDR1 is LGHNT and CDR2 is FRNRAP. Drawing the rest from reference TRBV12-5 and TRBJ1-5, the complete variable domain is DARVTQTPRHKVTEMGQEVTMRCQPILGHNTVFWYRQTMMQGLELLAYFRNRAPLDDSGMPKDRFSAEMPDATLATLKIQPSEPRDSAVYFCASGLGQSNQPQHFGDGTRLSIL.